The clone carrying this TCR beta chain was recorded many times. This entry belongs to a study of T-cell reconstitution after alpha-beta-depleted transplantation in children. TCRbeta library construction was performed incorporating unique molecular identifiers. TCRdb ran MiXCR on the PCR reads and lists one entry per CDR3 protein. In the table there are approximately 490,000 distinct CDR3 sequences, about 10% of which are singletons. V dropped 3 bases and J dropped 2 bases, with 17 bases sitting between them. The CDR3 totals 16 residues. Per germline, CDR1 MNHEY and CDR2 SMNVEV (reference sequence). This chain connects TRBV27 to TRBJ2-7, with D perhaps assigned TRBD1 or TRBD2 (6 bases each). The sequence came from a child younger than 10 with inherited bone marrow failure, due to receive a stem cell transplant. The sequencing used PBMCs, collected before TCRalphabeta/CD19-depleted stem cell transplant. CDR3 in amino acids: CASSFLRAEGAYEQYF. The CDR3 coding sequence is TGTGCCAGCAGTTTTCTCCGGGCGGAGGGGGCCTACGAGCAGTACTTC.